This T cell receptor beta chain originates from a study of T cell changes during pregnancy in multiple sclerosis (dated by TCRdb to between 2018 and 2021). Study-level background: The study looked at changes in the T cell repertoire across pregnancy in women with multiple sclerosis.

Concerning this clone itself: This clone's antigen is unknown. It has no much larger one-base neighbor in the sample; base qualities were not kept.

V lost 1 base and J lost 11 bases; the stretch between them is 9 bases long. The CDR3 spans 12 residues, from the cysteine through the phenylalanine. Just CDR3 DNA is preserved here, 36 bases in frame from base 1. Sequences SGHTA (CDR1) and FQGNSA (CDR2) are obtained from the germline V gene. Libraries were prepared through the immunoSEQ multiplex PCR assay. Entries here come from immuneACCESS through TCRdb and include only in-frame sequences with V and J called. Some clones fail to appear in such tables; in the studies checked, an unresolved V gene covers under half of the shortfall, and the cause of the remainder is unknown. A total of some 120,000 clones appear in this sample, over 85% of them only once. The top ten clonotypes cover approximately 6.2% of the sample.

The sequenced sample was peripheral blood, obtained before pregnancy. The rearrangement combines TRBV7-2 with TRBJ2-1; TRBD1 is possibly the D segment (5 matching bases). The sequence was collected from a female donor with multiple sclerosis, enrolled in a pregnancy study. The CDR3 region reads CASSLGQGKQFF. The nucleotide sequence is given as TGTGCCAGCAGCTTAGGGCAGGGAAAGCAGTTCTTC.